The clone carrying this T cell receptor beta chain was observed a handful of times. Its antigen is unknown. A second about 6 to 12 cycle PCR used barcoded and J-beta primers. MiXCR was run by TCRdb on the 5' RACE reads, yielding one entry per CDR3 protein. The repertoire holds about 500,000 distinct CDR3 sequences, with approximately 25% as singletons. The sample originates from a study of blood T cells in healthy people across ages. General study results and limits: More naive CD4+ cells and higher diversity marked long-lived donors relative to aged donors.

CDR3 length: 13 residues. Germline V gives CDR1 SNHLY, CDR2 FYNNEI. After removal of 8 bases from V and 3 bases from J, the junction contained 4 bases not matched to a gene. The same specimen was also included in a second study, on T cells of mothers and their children.

The material sequenced was blood. The chain combines TRBV2 with TRBJ1-5; 7 bases are shared with TRBD1. The receptor's source is a boy aged 5-17 years in good health. The CDR3 DNA sequence: TGTGCCAGCGACAGGGATAACAATCAGCCCCAGCATTTT. This encodes CASDRDNNQPQHF.